These T cell receptor beta chains were read from a single sample in a study of T cell responses to AZD1222 COVID-19 vaccine. Method: immunoSEQ multiplex PCR; TCRdb's copy keeps in-frame clones and lacks some. The table has about 160,000 clones, 80% to 95% seen once. The material sequenced was peripheral blood, taken 28 days after the second AZD1222 dose. Receptors were obtained from an adult who received the AZD1222 COVID-19 vaccine. CDR3s include the opening cysteine and the closing phenylalanine or tryptophan. Fields, in order: D gene, J gene, clone size, V gene, CDR3 protein, CDR3 DNA. A D gene is named only where the DNA matches it firmly. Where a row states a size, it is once, few, many or the class of an expanded clone; other rows omit it.

NA TRBJ1-1 NA TRBV2 CASSWTAIEAFF TGTGCCAGCAGTTGGACTGCTATTGAAGCTTTCTTT
TRBD1 TRBJ1-6 NA TRBV7-9 CASSWDRGANSPLHF TGTGCCAGCAGCTGGGACAGGGGGGCTAATTCACCCCTCCACTTT
NA TRBJ1-1 once TRBV9 CASSIGVNTEAFF TGTGCCAGCAGCATAGGGGTGAACACTGAAGCTTTCTTT
NA TRBJ2-1 NA TRBV9 CASSVDPLADNEQFF TGTGCCAGCAGCGTAGATCCTTTGGCGGACAATGAGCAGTTCTTC
NA TRBJ2-1 NA TRBV19 CASRGGRDWDAEQFF TGTGCCAGTAGAGGGGGAAGGGACTGGGACGCTGAGCAGTTCTTC
NA TRBJ2-3 NA TRBV24-1 CATSDLSAGVVGTDTQYF TGTGCCACCAGTGATTTGTCAGCAGGGGTGGTGGGCACAGATACGCAGTATTTT
NA TRBJ1-5 few TRBV6-4 CASSDLDKDRFSNQPQHF TGTGCCAGCAGTGACTTGGATAAGGACCGATTTAGCAATCAGCCCCAGCATTTT
NA TRBJ1-4 NA TRBV18 CASSPIREEKLFF TGTGCCAGCTCGCCAATTAGGGAGGAAAAACTGTTTTTT
NA TRBJ1-3 NA TRBV9 CASSSGEVSGNTIYF TGTGCCAGCAGCTCGGGGGAAGTCTCGGGAAACACCATATATTTT
NA TRBJ2-2 NA TRBV3-1/TRBV3-2 CASSQERGGELFF TGTGCCAGCAGCCAAGAGCGGGGCGGGGAGCTGTTTTTT
NA TRBJ2-5 once TRBV7-9 CASSPGRGQETQYF TGTGCCAGCAGCCCTGGACGGGGGCAAGAGACCCAGTACTTC
TRBD1 TRBJ2-5 few TRBV5-4 CASSPLTGDGETQYF TGTGCCAGCAGCCCCCTGACAGGGGATGGGGAGACCCAGTACTTC
NA TRBJ2-7 NA TRBV12-2 CASRLTDSHYEQYF TGTGCAAGTCGCTTAACTGACTCGCACTACGAGCAGTACTTC
NA TRBJ2-2 NA TRBV20-1 CSATNTGELFF TGCAGTGCTACCAACACCGGGGAGCTGTTTTTT
NA TRBJ2-1 NA TRBV5-1 CASSLGYNPYNEQFF TGCGCCAGCAGCTTGGGCTATAATCCATACAATGAGCAGTTCTTC
TRBD2 TRBJ2-2 NA TRBV7-9 CASSIAGVNTGELFF TGTGCCAGCAGCATAGCGGGAGTGAACACCGGGGAGCTGTTTTTT
NA TRBJ1-4 NA TRBV5-1 CASSLEGDRVGEKLFF TGCGCCAGCAGCTTGGAGGGCGACCGGGTTGGGGAAAAACTGTTTTTT
NA TRBJ1-4 NA TRBV29-1 CSVGQINEKLFF TGCAGCGTTGGCCAGATTAATGAAAAACTGTTTTTT
NA TRBJ2-5 NA TRBV7-9 CASSEQGGAETQYF TGTGCCAGCAGCGAACAGGGAGGGGCGGAGACCCAGTACTTC
NA TRBJ2-3 NA TRBV24-1 CATSAHGDGSTDTQYF TGTGCCACCAGTGCCCACGGGGACGGCAGCACAGATACGCAGTATTTT
NA TRBJ2-1 few TRBV4-2 CASSQDRLVWYEQFF TGTGCCAGCAGCCAAGATCGACTAGTTTGGTATGAGCAGTTCTTC
NA TRBJ2-7 few TRBV7-9 CASSPPGRNYEQYF TGTGCCAGCAGCCCCCCCGGCAGAAATTACGAGCAGTACTTC
TRBD1 TRBJ1-2 NA TRBV15 CATSPGQLRDYGYTF TGTGCCACCAGCCCGGGACAGCTACGGGATTATGGCTACACCTTC
NA TRBJ1-5 few TRBV4-2 CASSQGGAGDHQPQHF TGTGCCAGCAGCCAAGGGGGGGCAGGGGATCATCAGCCCCAGCATTTT
NA TRBJ1-4 NA TRBV7-9 CASRLEGEKLFF TGTGCCAGCAGACTAGAGGGCGAAAAACTGTTTTTT
TRBD1 TRBJ2-7 NA TRBV29-1 CSVEDQAGTGKNYEQYF TGCAGCGTTGAAGACCAAGCCGGGACAGGGAAAAACTACGAGCAGTACTTC
TRBD1 TRBJ2-5 NA TRBV24-1 CATSDSDRGRSETQYF TGTGCCACCAGTGATTCCGACAGGGGGCGTTCAGAGACCCAGTACTTC
NA TRBJ1-2 NA TRBV5-4 CASSWRRGSNYGYTF TGTGCCAGCAGCTGGCGGCGAGGGTCTAACTATGGCTACACCTTC
NA TRBJ2-2 NA TRBV11-3 CASSLARENGELFF TGTGCCAGCAGCTTAGCCCGGGAGAACGGGGAGCTGTTTTTT
TRBD2 TRBJ2-2 NA TRBV29-1 CSARGLAGVNTGELFF TGCAGCGCCAGGGGACTAGCGGGAGTAAACACCGGGGAGCTGTTTTTT
NA TRBJ1-5 once TRBV10-3 CAISESMRDSNQPQHF TGTGCCATCAGTGAGTCGATGAGGGATAGCAATCAGCCCCAGCATTTT
NA TRBJ1-1 NA TRBV27 CASSLIGTPTEAFF TGTGCCAGCAGTTTAATCGGGACACCAACTGAAGCTTTCTTT
TRBD1 TRBJ2-7 once TRBV3-1/TRBV3-2 CASTGTGHYEQYF TGTGCCAGCACCGGGACAGGGCACTACGAGCAGTACTTC
NA TRBJ1-1 NA TRBV5-1 CASSFSGDTEAFF TGCGCCAGCAGCTTCTCAGGGGACACTGAAGCTTTCTTT
TRBD1 TRBJ1-1 once TRBV5-1 CASSLGGTGNTEAFF TGCGCCAGCAGCTTGGGGGGGACAGGGAACACTGAAGCTTTCTTT
NA TRBJ1-2 NA TRBV7-9 CASSLDWSYDYGYTF TGTGCCAGCAGCTTAGATTGGTCATATGACTATGGCTACACCTTC